The 5 T cell receptor beta chains in this list originate from one sample, sequenced in a study of cytomegalovirus exposure and HLA in healthy donors. In the PCR, 60 Vbeta and 13 Jbeta primers were used. Sequencing used immunoSEQ multiplex PCR; TCRdb keeps in-frame clones, though not all of them. The sample has about 120,000 clones, 80% seen once. The sequencing sample was made of PBMCs. All receptors come from a female donor in good health and CMV-seronegative.

Turning to this clone: One junction end does not reproduce the germline sequence, and a read error may be involved. This chain uses TRBV7-7 with TRBJ2-1, with TRBD2 identical over 13 bases. The CDR3 length is 16 residues. CDR1 is SSHAT, CDR2 FNYEAQ, per germline (reference sequence). CDR3 DNA sequence: TGTGCTAGCAGCTACCAACTAGCGGGGGGGGACAATGAGCAGTTCTTC. This encodes CASSYQLAGGDNEQFF.

The chain combines TRBV7-9 with TRBJ1-2, with 9 bases lining up with TRBD1. CDR1 SEHNR and CDR2 FQNEAQ come from the germline V gene (reference sequence). This CDR3 has 17 amino acids. Germline trimming cut 5 bases from V and 5 bases from J; bases unmatched to any gene: 15. The CDR3 DNA sequence: TGTGCCAGCAGCCACGGCGCTAAAAAGGGACAGGGTTATGGCTACACCTTC. Its translation: CASSHGAKKGQGYGYTF.

V usage is TRBV2 and J usage is TRBJ1-4, with a tentative D call TRBD1 (5 bases). V lost 4 bases to trimming and J lost 8 bases, with 14 bases between them. The CDR3 loop spans 14 amino acids. Germline V lookup: CDR1 SNHLY, CDR2 FYNNEI. CDR3 loop: CASSVQGWGEKLFF. The CDR3, as DNA: TGTGCCAGCAGTGTTCAGGGTTGGGGCGAAAAACTGTTTTTT.

This chain connects TRBV5-4 to TRBJ2-1, with 13 bases aligning to TRBD2. The V gene end was trimmed by 4 bases and the J gene end by 9 bases; junction bases not matched to a gene: 13. CDR3 length: 17 residues. The germline V gene encodes CDR1 SGHNT and CDR2 YYREEE (reference sequence). The CDR3 region has the DNA TGTGCCAGCAGCCAAGGGACTAGCGGGGCCCTTTTAGGTGAGCAGTTCTTC. Its translation is CASSQGTSGALLGEQFF.

This clone turned up a few times. V and J are TRBV5-1 and TRBJ2-3; 8 bases are a match to TRBD2. The CDR3 consists of 14 residues. CDR1 SGHRS and CDR2 YFSETQ come from the germline V gene. J lost 4 bases, V lost 7 bases, and 8 bases had no gene match. This chain's CDR3 is CASSGGGTADTQYF. As DNA, the CDR3 is TGCGCCAGCTCCGGGGGGGGCACAGCAGATACGCAGTATTTT. Based on the CDR3 plus reference TRBV5-1 and TRBJ2-3, the full variable domain is KAGVTQTPRYLIKTRGQQVTLSCSPISGHRSVSWYQQTPGQGLQFLFEYFSETQRNKGNFPGRFSGRQFSNSRSEMNVSTLELGDSALYLCASSGGGTADTQYFGPGTRLTVL.